This T cell receptor (beta chain) was recorded in a study of beta chain features in type 1 diabetes. Per germline, CDR1 MGHRA and CDR2 YSYEKL. The CDR3 totals 14 residues. The V gene lost 6 bases and the J gene lost 2 bases, with 12 bases spanning the gap. As every portion of the isolated RNA was reverse transcribed, the sequencing read expressed TCRB transcripts. Some clones are missing from TCRdb's copy, which holds only in-frame ones; the method was immunoSEQ multiplex PCR. The sample consists of fewer than 65,000 clones, about three fifths of them appearing once. About this clone: Its antigen is as yet unknown.

Study conclusions and caveats: Across patients, naive, central memory and Treg TCRB repertoires exhibited apparently greater similarity than was observed across healthy donors. When VDJ junctions were examined, type 1 diabetes patients showed fewer insertions and more deletions.

Sequenced sample: Tregs from blood. The receptor was derived from a woman aged 18-29 years in good health. The chain carries TRBV4-1 and TRBJ2-3; D possibly corresponds to TRBD2 (6 bases). The CDR3 region is CASSGAGNTDTQYF. CDR3 coding DNA: TGCGCCAGCAGTGGTGCGGGGAACACAGATACGCAGTATTTT.